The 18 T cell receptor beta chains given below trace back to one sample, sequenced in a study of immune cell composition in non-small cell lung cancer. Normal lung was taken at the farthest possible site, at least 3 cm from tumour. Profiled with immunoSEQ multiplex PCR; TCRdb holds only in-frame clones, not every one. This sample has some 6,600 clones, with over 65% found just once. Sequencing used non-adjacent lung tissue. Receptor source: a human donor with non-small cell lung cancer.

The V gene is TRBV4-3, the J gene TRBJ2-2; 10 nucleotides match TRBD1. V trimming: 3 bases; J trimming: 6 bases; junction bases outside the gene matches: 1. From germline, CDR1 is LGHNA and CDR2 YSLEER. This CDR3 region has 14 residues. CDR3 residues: CASSQTGGPGELFF. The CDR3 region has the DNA TGCGCCAGCAGCCAGACAGGGGGCCCCGGGGAGCTGTTTTTT.

CDR3 protein: CASSPQRGGRETQYF. The DNA of the CDR3 is TGTGCCAGCAGCCCTCAGCGGGGGGGCCGGGAGACCCAGTACTTC. The rearrangement links TRBV7-8 to TRBJ2-5; 10 bases line up with TRBD2. The CDR3 is 15 amino acids. V shed 5 bases and J 5 bases; nucleotides not matched to a gene: 8. Germline CDR1 is SGHVS and CDR2 is FQNEAQ.

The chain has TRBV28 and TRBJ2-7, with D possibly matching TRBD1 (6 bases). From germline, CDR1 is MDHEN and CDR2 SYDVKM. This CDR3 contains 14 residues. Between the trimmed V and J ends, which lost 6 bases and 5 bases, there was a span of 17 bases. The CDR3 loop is CASRSTTGFDEQYF. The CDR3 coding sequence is TGTGCCAGCAGGTCCACCACAGGGTTCGACGAGCAGTACTTC.

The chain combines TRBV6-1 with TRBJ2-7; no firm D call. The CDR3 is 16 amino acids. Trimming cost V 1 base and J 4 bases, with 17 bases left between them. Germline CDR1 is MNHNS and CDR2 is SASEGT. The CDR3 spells CASSEEFLGWPYEQYF. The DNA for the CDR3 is TGTGCCAGCAGTGAAGAATTCCTAGGATGGCCTTACGAGCAGTACTTC.

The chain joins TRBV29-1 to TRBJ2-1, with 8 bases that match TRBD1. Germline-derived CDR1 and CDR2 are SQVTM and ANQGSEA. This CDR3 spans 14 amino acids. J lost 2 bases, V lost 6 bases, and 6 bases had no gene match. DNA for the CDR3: TGCAGCGTGGACCAGGGGGCCCCCTACAATGAGCAGTTCTTC. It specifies CSVDQGAPYNEQFF.

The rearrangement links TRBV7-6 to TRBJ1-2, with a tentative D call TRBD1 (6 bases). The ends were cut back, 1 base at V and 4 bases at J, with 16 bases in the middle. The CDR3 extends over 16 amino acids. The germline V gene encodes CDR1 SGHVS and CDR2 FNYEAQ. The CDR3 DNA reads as TGTGCCAGCAGCTTAGGCCAGGGGCATGACGGCTATGGCTACACCTTC. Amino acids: CASSLGQGHDGYGYTF.

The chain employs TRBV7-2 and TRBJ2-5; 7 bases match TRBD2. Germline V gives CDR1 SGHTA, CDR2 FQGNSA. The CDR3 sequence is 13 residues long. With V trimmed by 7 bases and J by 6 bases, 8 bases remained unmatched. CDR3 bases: TGTGCCAGCACTGGCAGGGAGGGGCAGACCCAGTACTTC. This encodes CASTGREGQTQYF. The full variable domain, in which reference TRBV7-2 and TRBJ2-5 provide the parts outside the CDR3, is GAGVSQSPSNKVTEKGKDVELRCDPISGHTALYWYRQSLGQGLEFLIYFQGNSAPDKSGLPSDRFSAERTGGSVSTLTIQRTQQEDSAVYLCASTGREGQTQYFGPGTRLLVL.

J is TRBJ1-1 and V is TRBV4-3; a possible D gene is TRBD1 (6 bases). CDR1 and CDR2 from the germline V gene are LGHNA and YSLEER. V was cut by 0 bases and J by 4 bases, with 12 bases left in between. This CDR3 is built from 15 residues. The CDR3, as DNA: TGCGCCAGCAGCCAAGATTTTTGGACAGTCACTGAAGCTTTCTTT. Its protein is CASSQDFWTVTEAFF.

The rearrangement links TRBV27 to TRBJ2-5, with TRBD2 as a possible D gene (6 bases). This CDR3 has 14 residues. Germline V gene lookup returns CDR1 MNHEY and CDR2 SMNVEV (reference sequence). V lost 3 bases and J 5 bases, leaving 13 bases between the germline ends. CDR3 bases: TGTGCCAGCAGTTTCATTCACGGGAGTGAGACCCAGTACTTC. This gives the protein CASSFIHGSETQYF.

CDR3 sequence reads: CASSRTESANYGYTF. CDR3 coding DNA: TGTGCCAGCAGCAGGACAGAGTCTGCTAACTATGGCTACACCTTC. This sequence joins TRBV6-5 and TRBJ1-2; a weak D match, TRBD1 (6 bases). The CDR3 covers 15 residues. The V gene lost 6 bases and the J gene lost 0 bases, with 14 bases spanning the gap. The germline gives CDR1 MNHEY, CDR2 SVGAGI.

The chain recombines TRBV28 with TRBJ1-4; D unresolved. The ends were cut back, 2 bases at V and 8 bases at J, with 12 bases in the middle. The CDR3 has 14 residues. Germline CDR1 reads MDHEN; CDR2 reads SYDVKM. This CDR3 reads CASSLEATGEKLFF. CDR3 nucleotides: TGTGCCAGCAGTTTAGAGGCGACGGGGGAAAAACTGTTTTTT.

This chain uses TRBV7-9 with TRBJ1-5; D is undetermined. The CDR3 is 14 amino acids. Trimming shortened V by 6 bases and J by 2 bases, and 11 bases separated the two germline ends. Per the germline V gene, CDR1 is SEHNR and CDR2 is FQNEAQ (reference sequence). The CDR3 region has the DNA TGTGCCAGCAGTACCAGCGTGGGCAATCAGCCCCAGCATTTT. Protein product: CASSTSVGNQPQHF.

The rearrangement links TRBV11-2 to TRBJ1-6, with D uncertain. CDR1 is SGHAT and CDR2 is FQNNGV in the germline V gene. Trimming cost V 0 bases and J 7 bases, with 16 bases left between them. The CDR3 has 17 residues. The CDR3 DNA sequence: TGTGCCAGCAGCTTAGACCCGGTGGAGGAATGGAATTCACCCCTCCACTTT. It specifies CASSLDPVEEWNSPLHF. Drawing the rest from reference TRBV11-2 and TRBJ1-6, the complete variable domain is EAGVAQSPRYKIIEKRQSVAFWCNPISGHATLYWYQQILGQGPKLLIQFQNNGVVDDSQLPKDRFSAERLKGVDSTLKIQPAKLEDSAVYLCASSLDPVEEWNSPLHFGNGTRLTVT.

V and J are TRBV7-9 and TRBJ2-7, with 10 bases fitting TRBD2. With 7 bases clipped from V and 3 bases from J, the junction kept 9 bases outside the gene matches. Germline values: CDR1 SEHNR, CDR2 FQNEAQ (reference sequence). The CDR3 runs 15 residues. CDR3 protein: CASKRASGGYYEQYF. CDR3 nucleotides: TGTGCCAGCAAACGGGCTAGCGGGGGATACTACGAGCAGTACTTC.

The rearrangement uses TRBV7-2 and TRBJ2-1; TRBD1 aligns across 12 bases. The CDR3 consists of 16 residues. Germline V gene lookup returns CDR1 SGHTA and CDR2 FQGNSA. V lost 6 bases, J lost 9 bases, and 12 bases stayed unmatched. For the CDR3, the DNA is TGTGCCAGCAGACCCCCCGGGACAGGGGGCGCGGGTGAGCAGTTCTTC. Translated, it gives CASRPPGTGGAGEQFF. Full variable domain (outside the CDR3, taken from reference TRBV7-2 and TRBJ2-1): GAGVSQSPSNKVTEKGKDVELRCDPISGHTALYWYRQSLGQGLEFLIYFQGNSAPDKSGLPSDRFSAERTGGSVSTLTIQRTQQEDSAVYLCASRPPGTGGAGEQFFGPGTRLTVL.

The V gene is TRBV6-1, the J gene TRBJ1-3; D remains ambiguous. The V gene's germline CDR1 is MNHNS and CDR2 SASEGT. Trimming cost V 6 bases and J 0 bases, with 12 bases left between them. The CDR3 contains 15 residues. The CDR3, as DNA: TGTGCCAGCAGCCTCGAGAACTACTCTGGAAACACCATATATTTT. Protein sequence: CASSLENYSGNTIYF.

The CDR3 protein is CASGTDNEKLFF. CDR3 bases: TGTGCCAGCGGGACAGATAATGAAAAACTGTTTTTT. V usage is TRBV2 and J usage is TRBJ1-4; TRBD1 agrees at 7 bases. V lost 8 bases, J lost 4 bases, and 1 base stayed unmatched. Germline CDR1 and CDR2: SNHLY and FYNNEI. This CDR3 region has 12 residues.

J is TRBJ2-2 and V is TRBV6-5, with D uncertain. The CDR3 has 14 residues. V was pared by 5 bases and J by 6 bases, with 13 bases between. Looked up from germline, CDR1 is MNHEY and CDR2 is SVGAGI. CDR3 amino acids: CASSHLSHSGELFF. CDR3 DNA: TGTGCCAGCAGTCACCTCAGTCATTCCGGGGAGCTGTTTTTT.